Presented here are 12 T cell receptor beta chains from one specimen sequenced in a study of metastatic and nonmetastatic thyroid tumors. Patients were all untreated before their thyroid surgery. With MiXCR, TCRdb called clones anew from the PCR reads. The data hold approximately 28,000 clones, with roughly 17% observed a single time. Sequenced sample: blood. Every receptor here comes from a male donor with papillary thyroid cancer or a benign thyroid nodule (not recorded which). Some clones in this sample may be carry-over from other donors' samples.

This clone was recorded a few times. The CDR3 DNA sequence: TGTGCCAGTTACAAATCGGGTAACCAAGAGACCCAGTACTTC. Translated: CASYKSGNQETQYF. The rearrangement uses TRBV27 and TRBJ2-5, with D unresolved. The CDR3 contains 14 residues. V lost 9 bases to trimming and J lost 0 bases, with 14 bases between them. Germline assignment: CDR1 MNHEY and CDR2 SMNVEV (reference sequence).

A few counts support this clone. The chain uses TRBV15 and TRBJ1-6; the D is unclear. Trimming took 4 bases from V and 9 from J, leaving 19 bases between them. CDR3 length equals 16 residues. CDR1 is LNHNV and CDR2 is YYDKDF in the germline V gene (reference sequence). CDR3 coding DNA: TGTGCCACCAGCATAGATAGTGTCCAAAGTTTTTCACCCCTCCACTTT. Amino acids: CATSIDSVQSFSPLHF.

This clone was picked up many times. This chain links TRBV6-5 with TRBJ2-1; D remains ambiguous. CDR1 MNHEY and CDR2 SVGAGI come from the germline V gene. The germline V and J ends were trimmed by 0 bases and 6 bases, with 6 bases remaining between them. The CDR3 has 13 residues. The CDR3 reads CASSYSDGNEQFF. CDR3 in DNA: TGTGCCAGCAGTTACTCGGACGGCAATGAGCAGTTCTTC.

This clone appeared many times. CDR3 coding DNA: TGTGCCAGCATATGGGGGGTGGAGAACACTGAAGCTTTCTTT. This encodes CASIWGVENTEAFF. This sequence joins TRBV28 and TRBJ1-1; a weak D match, TRBD1 (5 bases). The germline V gene has CDR1 MDHEN and CDR2 SYDVKM. CDR3 length equals 14 residues. V was cut by 7 bases and J by 1 base, with 13 bases left in between.

This clone was detected many times. Mismatch with germline at one junction end may stem from a read error. The chain employs TRBV6-2 or TRBV6-3 and TRBJ2-1, with D possibly TRBD2 on 5 matching bases. The germline V gene encodes CDR1 MNHEY and CDR2 SVGEGT. This CDR3 comprises 11 residues. The CDR3 here is CASSPDWELIF. CDR3 in DNA: TGTGCCAGCAGTCCGGACTGGGAGCTGATCTTC.

This clone was seen more than once but under ten times. The DNA is omitted, as the CDR3 cannot be located on it reliably, and the CDR3 follows TCRdb's listing. The CDR3 loop reads CAISLGPQGSCFF. V gene TRBV7-2 combines with J gene TRBJ2-2; whether TRBD2, the table's D call, matches the DNA was not checked. The CDR3 spans 13 residues, counting both ends. Per germline, CDR1 SGHTA and CDR2 FQGNSA.

The chain employs TRBV2 and TRBJ2-5; D unresolved. The V end was cut by 1 base, the J end by 6 bases, with 0 bases between. CDR1 is SNHLY and CDR2 is FYNNEI in the germline V gene. This CDR3 has 10 residues. The CDR3 sequence: CASSEETQYF. The CDR3 DNA reads TGTGCCAGCAGTGAAGAGACCCAGTACTTC. The variable domain in full, with the rest retrieved from reference TRBV2 and TRBJ2-5, is EPEVTQTPSHQVTQMGQEVILRCVPISNHLYFYWYRQILGQKVEFLVSFYNNEISEKSEIFDDQFSVERPDGSNFTLKIRSTKLEDSAMYFCASSEETQYFGPGTRLLVL.

This clone is deemed medium-sized (0.01 to 0.1%). The V and J genes are TRBV6-1 and TRBJ2-7; 10 bases align to TRBD1. V was clipped by 8 bases and J by 5 bases; unmatched bases: 12. CDR1 MNHNS and CDR2 SASEGT come from the germline V gene. CDR3 length equals 15 residues. CDR3 residues: CASSLTGTGDHEQYF. For the CDR3, the DNA is TGTGCCAGCTCCCTGACCGGGACAGGGGACCACGAGCAGTACTTC.

This clone was picked up a small number of times. In DNA, the CDR3 is TGTGCCAGCAGTCGAGGACTAGCGGGAGGATGGGAGCAGTACTTC. The encoded protein is CASSRGLAGGWEQYF. The chain joins TRBV27 to TRBJ2-7, with 14 bases fitting TRBD2. Germline V gene sequence: CDR1 MNHEY, CDR2 SMNVEV (reference sequence). The CDR3 contains 15 residues. The trim removed 5 bases at V and 7 bases at J, leaving 7 bases unmatched.

This clone was counted a few times. The genes are TRBV20-1 and TRBJ2-3; a weak D match, TRBD2 (7 bases). The length of the CDR3 is 19 residues. Trimming pared 1 base from V and 3 bases from J, leaving 26 bases between. Germline assignment: CDR1 DFQATT and CDR2 SNEGSKA (reference sequence). This CDR3 reads CSARVLVTSWRGGTDTQYF. CDR3 coding DNA: TGCAGTGCTAGAGTCCTCGTGACTAGCTGGAGAGGGGGGACAGATACGCAGTATTTT.

This clone was detected only a few times. Other DNA sequences in this sample translate to the same CDR3. The chain combines TRBV2 with TRBJ2-7, with D uncertain. Looked up from germline, CDR1 is SNHLY and CDR2 is FYNNEI. The CDR3 is made up of 12 amino acids. Trimming removed 1 base from V and 7 bases from J, with 8 bases in between. The DNA for the CDR3 is TGTGCCAGCAGTGAAGGGGCGGTAGAGCAGTACTTC. Translated, it gives CASSEGAVEQYF. The variable domain in full, with the rest retrieved from reference TRBV2 and TRBJ2-7, is EPEVTQTPSHQVTQMGQEVILRCVPISNHLYFYWYRQILGQKVEFLVSFYNNEISEKSEIFDDQFSVERPDGSNFTLKIRSTKLEDSAMYFCASSEGAVEQYFGPGTRLTVT.

This clone came up once. Because the CDR3 is missing its conserved closing phenylalanine or tryptophan, this is likely a read error. The gene calls are TRBV7-9 and TRBJ2-2; D might be TRBD1 (5 bases). The length of the CDR3 is 14 residues. Looked up from germline, CDR1 is SEHNR and CDR2 is FQNEAQ (reference sequence). With 10 bases removed from V and 6 bases from J, the gap between germline ends came to 18 bases. In DNA, the CDR3 is TGTGCCATACCCGGTCAGGGTTGGCCCGGGGAGCTGTTTTCT. Protein sequence: CAIPGQGWPGELFS.